This entry describes one TCR beta chain. Its antigen remains unknown. Here immunoSEQ multiplex PCR was the method, and the copy in TCRdb shows in-frame clones only, minus some. The repertoire holds roughly 660,000 clones, with about nine tenths as singletons. CDR3 length: 15 residues. The germline V and J ends were trimmed by 5 bases and 6 bases, with 16 bases remaining between them. CDR1 and CDR2 (germline): SEHNR, FQNEAQ (reference sequence). This entry is derived from a study of shared clonotypes between healthy human individuals. Whole-study context: Donor composition was a couple of women and three men, aged 18 to 49. Study-level findings and limits: Estimated clonotype richness was generally higher in naive than memory subsets.

Sample: memory CD8+ T cells from PBMCs. Subset meaning: CD45RO+ cells pooled with CCR7-negative TemRA cells. This receptor was obtained from a young man in good health. Some clones in this sample may be carry-over from other donors' samples. The genes are TRBV7-9 and TRBJ2-2; D unresolved. DNA for the CDR3: TGTGCCAGCAGCCATCCCAATATATCTCCCGGGGAGCTGTTTTTT. Amino acids: CASSHPNISPGELFF.